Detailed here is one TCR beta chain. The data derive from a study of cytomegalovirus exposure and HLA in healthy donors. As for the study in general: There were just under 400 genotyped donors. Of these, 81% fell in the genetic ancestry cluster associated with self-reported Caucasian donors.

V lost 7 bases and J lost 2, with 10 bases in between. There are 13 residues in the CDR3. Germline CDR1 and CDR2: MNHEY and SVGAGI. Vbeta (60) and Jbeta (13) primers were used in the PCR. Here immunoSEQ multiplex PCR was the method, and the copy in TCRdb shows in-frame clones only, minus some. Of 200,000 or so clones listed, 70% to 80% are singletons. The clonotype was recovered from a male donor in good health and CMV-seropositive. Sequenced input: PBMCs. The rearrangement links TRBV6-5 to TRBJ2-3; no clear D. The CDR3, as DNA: TGTGCCAGCACTCCAGACATCACAGATACGCAGTATTTT. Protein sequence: CASTPDITDTQYF.